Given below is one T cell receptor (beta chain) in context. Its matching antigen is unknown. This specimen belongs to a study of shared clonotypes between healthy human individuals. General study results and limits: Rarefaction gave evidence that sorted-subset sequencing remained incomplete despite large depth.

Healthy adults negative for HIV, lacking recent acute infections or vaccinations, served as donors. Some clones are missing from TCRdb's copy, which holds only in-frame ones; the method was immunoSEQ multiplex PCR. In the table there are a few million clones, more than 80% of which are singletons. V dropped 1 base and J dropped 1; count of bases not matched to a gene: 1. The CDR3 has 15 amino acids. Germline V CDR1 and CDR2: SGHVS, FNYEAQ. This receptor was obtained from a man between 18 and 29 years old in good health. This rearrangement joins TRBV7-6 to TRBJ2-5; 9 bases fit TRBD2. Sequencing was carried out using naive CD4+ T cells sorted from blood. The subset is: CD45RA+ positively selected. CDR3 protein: CASSLGSGGQETQYF. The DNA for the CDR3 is TGTGCCAGCAGCTTAGGTAGCGGGGGCCAAGAGACCCAGTACTTC.